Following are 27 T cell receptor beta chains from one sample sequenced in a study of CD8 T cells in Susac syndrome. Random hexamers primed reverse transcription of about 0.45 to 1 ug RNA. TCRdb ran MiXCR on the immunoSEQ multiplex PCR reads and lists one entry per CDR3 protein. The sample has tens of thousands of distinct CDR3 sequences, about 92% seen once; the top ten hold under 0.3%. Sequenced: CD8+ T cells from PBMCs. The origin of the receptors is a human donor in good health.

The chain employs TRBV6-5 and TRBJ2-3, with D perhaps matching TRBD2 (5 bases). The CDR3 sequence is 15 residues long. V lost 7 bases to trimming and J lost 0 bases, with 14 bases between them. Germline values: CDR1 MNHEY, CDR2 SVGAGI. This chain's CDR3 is CASKLPGSSTDTQYF. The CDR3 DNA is TGTGCCAGCAAGCTACCGGGGTCTAGCACAGATACGCAGTATTTT.

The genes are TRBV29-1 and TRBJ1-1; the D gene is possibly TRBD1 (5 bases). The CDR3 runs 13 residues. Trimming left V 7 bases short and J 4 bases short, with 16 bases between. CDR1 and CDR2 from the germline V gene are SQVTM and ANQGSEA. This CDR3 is CSAGPRGFTEAFF. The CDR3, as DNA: TGCAGCGCCGGACCGAGGGGATTCACTGAAGCTTTCTTT.

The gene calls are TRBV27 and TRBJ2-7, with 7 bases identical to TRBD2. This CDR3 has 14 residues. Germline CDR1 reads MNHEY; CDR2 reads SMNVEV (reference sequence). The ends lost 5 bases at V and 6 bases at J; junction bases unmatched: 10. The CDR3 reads CASSPGAGTSEQYF. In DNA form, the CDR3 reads TGTGCCAGCAGTCCCGGAGCGGGAACGAGCGAGCAGTACTTC.

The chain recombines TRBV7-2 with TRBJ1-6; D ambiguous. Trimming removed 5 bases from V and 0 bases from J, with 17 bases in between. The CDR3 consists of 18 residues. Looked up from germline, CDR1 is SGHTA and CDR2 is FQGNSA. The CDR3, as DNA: TGTGCCAGCAGCCCCCTTCCACCAACGCTCTCCTATAATTCACCCCTCCACTTT. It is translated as CASSPLPPTLSYNSPLHF.

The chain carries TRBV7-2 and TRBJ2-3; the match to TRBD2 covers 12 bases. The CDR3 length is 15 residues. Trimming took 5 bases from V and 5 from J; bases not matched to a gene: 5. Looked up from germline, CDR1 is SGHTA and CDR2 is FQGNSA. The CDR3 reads CASSPSGGAGDTQYF. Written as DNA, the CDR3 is TGTGCCAGCAGCCCTAGCGGGGGGGCCGGAGATACGCAGTATTTT.

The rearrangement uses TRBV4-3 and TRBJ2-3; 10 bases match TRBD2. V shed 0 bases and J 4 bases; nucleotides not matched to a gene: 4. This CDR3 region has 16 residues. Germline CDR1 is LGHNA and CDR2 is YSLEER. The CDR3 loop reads CASSQEVAGGPDTQYF. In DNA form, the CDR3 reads TGCGCCAGCAGCCAAGAGGTAGCGGGGGGACCAGATACGCAGTATTTT.

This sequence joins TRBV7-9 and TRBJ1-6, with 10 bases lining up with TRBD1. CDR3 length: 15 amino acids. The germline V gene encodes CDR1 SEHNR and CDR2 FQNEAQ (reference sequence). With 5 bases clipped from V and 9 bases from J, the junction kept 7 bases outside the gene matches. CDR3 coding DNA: TGTGCCAGCAGCCGTGACAGGGGGCGCGTTTCACCCCTCCACTTT. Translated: CASSRDRGRVSPLHF.

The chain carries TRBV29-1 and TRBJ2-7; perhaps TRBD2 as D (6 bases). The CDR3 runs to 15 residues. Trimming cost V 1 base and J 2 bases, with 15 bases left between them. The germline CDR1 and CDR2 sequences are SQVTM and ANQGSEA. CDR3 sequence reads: CSVEGKEGRPYEQYF. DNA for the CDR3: TGCAGCGTTGAAGGGAAAGAGGGGAGGCCCTACGAGCAGTACTTC.

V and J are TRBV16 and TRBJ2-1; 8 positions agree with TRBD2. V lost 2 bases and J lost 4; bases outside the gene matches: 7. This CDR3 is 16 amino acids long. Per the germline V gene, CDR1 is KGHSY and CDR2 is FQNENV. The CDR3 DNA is TGTGCCAGCAGCCAAGGTCCGGGGGGGGCATACAATGAGCAGTTCTTC. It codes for CASSQGPGGAYNEQFF.

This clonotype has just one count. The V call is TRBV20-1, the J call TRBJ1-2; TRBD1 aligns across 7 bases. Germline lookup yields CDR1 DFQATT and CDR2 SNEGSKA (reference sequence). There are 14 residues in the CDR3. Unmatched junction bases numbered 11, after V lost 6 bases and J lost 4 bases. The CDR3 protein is CSARSGTATYGYTF. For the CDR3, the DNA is TGCAGTGCCCGGTCCGGGACAGCCACCTATGGCTACACCTTC.

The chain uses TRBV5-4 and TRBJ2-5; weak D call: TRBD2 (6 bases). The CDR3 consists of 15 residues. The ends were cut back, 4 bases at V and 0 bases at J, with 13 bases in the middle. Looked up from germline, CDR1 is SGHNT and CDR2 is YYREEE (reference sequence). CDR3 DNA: TGTGCCAGCAGCCAGTATGGCGGGGACCAAGAGACCCAGTACTTC. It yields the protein CASSQYGGDQETQYF.

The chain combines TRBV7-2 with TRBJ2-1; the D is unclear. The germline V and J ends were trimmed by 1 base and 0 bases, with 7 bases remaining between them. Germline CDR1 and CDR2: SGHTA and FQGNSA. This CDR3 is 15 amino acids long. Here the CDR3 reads CASSLGPASYNEQFF. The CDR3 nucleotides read TGTGCCAGCAGCTTAGGGCCCGCCTCCTACAATGAGCAGTTCTTC. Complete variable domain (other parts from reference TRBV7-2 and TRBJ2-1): GAGVSQSPSNKVTEKGKDVELRCDPISGHTALYWYRQSLGQGLEFLIYFQGNSAPDKSGLPSDRFSAERTGGSVSTLTIQRTQQEDSAVYLCASSLGPASYNEQFFGPGTRLTVL.

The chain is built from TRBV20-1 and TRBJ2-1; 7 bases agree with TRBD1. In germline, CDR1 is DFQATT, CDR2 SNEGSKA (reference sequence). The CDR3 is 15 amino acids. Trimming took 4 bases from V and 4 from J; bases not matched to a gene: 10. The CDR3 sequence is CSATPTGFDYNEQFF. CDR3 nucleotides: TGCAGTGCTACCCCGACAGGGTTTGATTACAATGAGCAGTTCTTC.

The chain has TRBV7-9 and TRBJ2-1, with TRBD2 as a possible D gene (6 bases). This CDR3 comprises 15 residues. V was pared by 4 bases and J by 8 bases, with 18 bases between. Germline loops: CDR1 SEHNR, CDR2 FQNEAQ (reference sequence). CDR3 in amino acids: CASSSSDSGRYEQFF. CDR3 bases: TGTGCCAGCAGCTCTTCCGATAGCGGACGGTATGAGCAGTTCTTC.

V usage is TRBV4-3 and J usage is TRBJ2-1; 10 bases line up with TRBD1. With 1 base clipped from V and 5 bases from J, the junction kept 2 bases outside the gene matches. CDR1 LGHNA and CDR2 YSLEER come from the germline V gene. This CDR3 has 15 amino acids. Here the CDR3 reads CASSQGTGGHNEQFF. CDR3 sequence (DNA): TGCGCCAGCAGCCAAGGGACAGGGGGTCACAATGAGCAGTTCTTC.

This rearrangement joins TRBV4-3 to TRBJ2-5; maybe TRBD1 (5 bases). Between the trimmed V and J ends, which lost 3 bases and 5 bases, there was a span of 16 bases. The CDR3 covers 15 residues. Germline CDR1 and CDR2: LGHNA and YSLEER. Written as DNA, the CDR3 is TGCGCCAGCAGCCAGGGTAGCAGGGCCCAGGAGACCCAGTACTTC. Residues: CASSQGSRAQETQYF.

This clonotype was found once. CDR3 bases: TGCAGCGCACCGGACGAGCATGAGCAGTTCTTC. Protein: CSAPDEHEQFF. The rearrangement uses TRBV29-1 and TRBJ2-1; unclear D gene. The germline V gene has CDR1 SQVTM and CDR2 ANQGSEA. This CDR3 region has 11 residues. V dropped 7 bases and J dropped 8 bases, with 12 bases sitting between them.

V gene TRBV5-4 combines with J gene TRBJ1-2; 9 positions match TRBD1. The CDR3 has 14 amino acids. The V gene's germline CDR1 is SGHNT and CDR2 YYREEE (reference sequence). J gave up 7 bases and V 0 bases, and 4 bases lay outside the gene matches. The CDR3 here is CASSLAVTGGGYTF. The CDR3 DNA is TGTGCCAGCAGCTTGGCGGTGACAGGGGGTGGCTACACCTTC.

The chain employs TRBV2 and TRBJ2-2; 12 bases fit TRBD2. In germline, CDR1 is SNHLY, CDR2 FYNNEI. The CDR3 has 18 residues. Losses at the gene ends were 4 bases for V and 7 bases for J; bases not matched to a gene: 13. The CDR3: CASSVGLAGTEGSGELFF. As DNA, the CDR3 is TGTGCCAGCAGTGTGGGACTAGCGGGCACGGAGGGTAGCGGGGAGCTGTTTTTT.

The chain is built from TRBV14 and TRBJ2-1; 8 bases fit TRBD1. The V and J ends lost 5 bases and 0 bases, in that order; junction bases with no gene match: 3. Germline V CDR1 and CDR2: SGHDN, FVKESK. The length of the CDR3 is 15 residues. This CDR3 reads CASSWTGSSYNEQFF. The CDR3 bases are TGTGCCAGCAGCTGGACAGGGTCCTCCTACAATGAGCAGTTCTTC. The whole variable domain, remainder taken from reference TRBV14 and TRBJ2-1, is EAGVTQFPSHSVIEKGQTVTLRCDPISGHDNLYWYRRVMGKEIKFLLHFVKESKQDESGMPNNRFLAERTGGTYSTLKVQPAELEDSGVYFCASSWTGSSYNEQFFGPGTRLTVL.

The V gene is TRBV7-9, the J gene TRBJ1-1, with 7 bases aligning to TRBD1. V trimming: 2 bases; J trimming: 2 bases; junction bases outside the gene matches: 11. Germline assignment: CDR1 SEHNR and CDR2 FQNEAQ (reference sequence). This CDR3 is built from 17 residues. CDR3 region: CASSLFGDSALNTEAFF. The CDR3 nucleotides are TGTGCCAGCAGCTTATTTGGGGACAGTGCCCTAAACACTGAAGCTTTCTTT.

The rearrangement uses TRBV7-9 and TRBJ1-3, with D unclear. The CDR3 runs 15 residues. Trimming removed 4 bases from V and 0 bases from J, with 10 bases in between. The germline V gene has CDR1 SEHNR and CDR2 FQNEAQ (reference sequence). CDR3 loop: CASSSGTNSGNTIYF. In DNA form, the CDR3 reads TGTGCCAGCAGCTCAGGAACCAACTCTGGAAACACCATATATTTT.

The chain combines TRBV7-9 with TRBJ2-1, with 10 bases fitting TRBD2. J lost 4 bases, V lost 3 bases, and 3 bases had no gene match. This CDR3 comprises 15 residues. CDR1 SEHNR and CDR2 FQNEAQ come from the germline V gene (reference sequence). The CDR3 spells CASSFTSGAYNEQFF. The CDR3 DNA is TGTGCCAGCAGCTTTACTAGCGGGGCTTACAATGAGCAGTTCTTC.

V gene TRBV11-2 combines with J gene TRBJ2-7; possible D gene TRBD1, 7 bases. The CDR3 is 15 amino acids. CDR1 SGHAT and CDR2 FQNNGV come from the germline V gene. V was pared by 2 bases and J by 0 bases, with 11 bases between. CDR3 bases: TGTGCCAGCAGCTTATCAGGGGGGCCCTCCTACGAGCAGTACTTC. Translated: CASSLSGGPSYEQYF.

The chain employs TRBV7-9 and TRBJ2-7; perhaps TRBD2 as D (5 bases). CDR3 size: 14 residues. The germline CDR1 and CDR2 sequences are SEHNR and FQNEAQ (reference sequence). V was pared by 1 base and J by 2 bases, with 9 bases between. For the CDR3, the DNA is TGTGCCAGCAGCTTAGTGGCTAGCCCCTACGAGCAGTACTTC. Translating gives CASSLVASPYEQYF.

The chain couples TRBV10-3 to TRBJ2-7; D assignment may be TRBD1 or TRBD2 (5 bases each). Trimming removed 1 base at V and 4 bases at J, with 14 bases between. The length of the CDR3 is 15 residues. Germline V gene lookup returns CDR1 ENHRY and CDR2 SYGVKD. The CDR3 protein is CAISEFRDAEYEQYF. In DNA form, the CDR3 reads TGTGCCATCAGTGAGTTCCGGGACGCCGAATACGAGCAGTACTTC.

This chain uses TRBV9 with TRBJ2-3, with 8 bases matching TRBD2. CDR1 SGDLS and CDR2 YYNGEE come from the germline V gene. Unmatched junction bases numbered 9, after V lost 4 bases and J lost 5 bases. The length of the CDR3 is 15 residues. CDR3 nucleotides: TGTGCCAGCAGCCCCCGGGGGGGGGCGGGAGATACGCAGTATTTT. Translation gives CASSPRGGAGDTQYF.